This is a list of T cell receptor beta chains from one sample in a study of blood T cell repertoires in COVID-19. The method was immunoSEQ multiplex PCR; TCRdb's version includes in-frame clones alone and lacks a portion of them. The sample yields about 250,000 clones, about 91% seen once. Sequencing was carried out using PBMCs or T cells enriched from blood (not recorded which). The receptors come from a woman in her thirties with acute COVID-19. Both conserved end residues are part of each CDR3. The D gene is left open where the match is weak. The listing skips clone size in some rows; elsewhere it reads once, few, many or a size class.

d_call j_call v_call clone_size cdr3_aa cdr3_nt
. TRBJ2-2 TRBV6-2/TRBV6-3 . CASSRQRKAGELFF TGTGCCAGCAGTCGACAGAGGAAGGCCGGGGAGCTGTTTTTT
TRBD2 TRBJ2-3 TRBV7-9 . CASSAGTSGDTQYF TGTGCCAGCAGCGCTGGGACTAGCGGAGATACGCAGTATTTT
. TRBJ1-1 TRBV11-3 . CASSLAVNTEAFF TGTGCCAGCAGCTTGGCAGTAAACACTGAAGCTTTCTTT
. TRBJ2-2 TRBV11-1 once CASSSRTGELFF TGTGCCAGCAGCTCGCGGACCGGGGAGCTGTTTTTT
. TRBJ1-6 TRBV12-5 . CASDLDGSSYNSPLHF TGTGCTAGTGACCTGGACGGGAGCTCCTATAATTCACCCCTCCACTTT
TRBD2 TRBJ2-3 TRBV5-4 . CASSLWGGLAGGQDTQYF TGTGCCAGCAGCTTGTGGGGTGGCCTAGCGGGGGGGCAAGATACGCAGTATTTT
. TRBJ1-4 TRBV6-5 once CASGSGGTNEKLFF TGTGCCAGCGGCTCCGGGGGGACTAATGAAAAACTGTTTTTT
TRBD1 TRBJ2-5 TRBV7-2 . CASSRGQGYQETQYF TGTGCCAGCAGCCGGGGACAGGGGTACCAAGAGACCCAGTACTTC
TRBD1 TRBJ2-2 TRBV5-1 . CASSKGQKNTGELFF TGCGCCAGCAGCAAGGGACAGAAGAACACCGGGGAGCTGTTTTTT
. TRBJ2-5 TRBV19 once CASSIVLGQETQYF TGTGCCAGTAGTATAGTACTAGGCCAAGAGACCCAGTACTTC